The 30 T cell receptor beta chains below all came from one sample that was sequenced in a study of siplizumab effects on memory and regulatory T cells. The authors kept the mixed lymphocyte reaction cells in coculture at 37°C for under 7 days. Their specific antigens are unknown. Assay used: immunoSEQ multiplex PCR; TCRdb lists only in-frame clones, some missing. The sample yields almost 20,000 clones, about 45% seen once. Specimen: CFSE-low (dividing) CD4+ T cells sorted from an allogeneic mixed lymphocyte reaction. The receptor set was obtained from a human donor in good health; the cells came from an allogeneic mixed lymphocyte reaction. Some clones in this sample may be carry-over from other donors' samples.

The chain carries TRBV18 and TRBJ2-1, with a tentative D call TRBD2 (5 bases). Germline V gene sequence: CDR1 KGHSH, CDR2 LQKENI. V lost 3 bases to trimming and J lost 5 bases, with 14 bases between them. This CDR3 comprises 15 residues. The CDR3 is CASSPTGWSNNEQFF. The CDR3 nucleotides read TGTGCCAGCTCACCTACGGGGTGGTCTAACAATGAGCAGTTCTTC.

The rearrangement links TRBV5-1 to TRBJ2-7, with 7 bases that match TRBD2. Losses at the gene ends were 4 bases for V and 4 bases for J; bases not matched to a gene: 11. Germline CDR1 reads SGHRS; CDR2 reads YFSETQ. The CDR3 sequence is 15 residues long. Here the CDR3 reads CASSPVPGGSYEQYF. CDR3 bases: TGCGCCAGCAGCCCTGTTCCGGGGGGAAGTTACGAGCAGTACTTC.

The chain is built from TRBV18 and TRBJ2-5; 7 positions match TRBD2. The J call may be wrong; the DNA end is better matched by TRBJ2-7. CDR3 size: 14 residues. CDR1 and CDR2 (germline): KGHSH, LQKENI. The CDR3 nucleotides are TGTGCCAGCTCCCCTAGCGGAGGGTTCTACGAGCAGTACTTC. Encoded protein: CASSPSGGFYEQYF.

By its share, this clone is medium-sized. V is TRBV5-1 and J is TRBJ2-3; D is possibly TRBD2 (5 bases). V lost 2 bases, J lost 6 bases, and 10 bases lay in between. The CDR3 totals 13 residues. CDR1 is SGHRS and CDR2 is YFSETQ in the germline V gene. The CDR3 sequence: CASSFPGVDTQYF. DNA of the CDR3: TGCGCCAGCAGCTTCCCCGGGGTGGATACGCAGTATTTT.

The table lists this clone with a few counts. Relative to the germline gene, one junction end is altered; a read error may explain this. This sequence joins TRBV7-7 and TRBJ2-3; D is unresolved. The CDR3 loop spans 17 amino acids. Germline V lookup: CDR1 SSHAT, CDR2 FNYEAQ (reference sequence). CDR3 protein: CASTSLSSGASTDTQYF. CDR3 in DNA: TGTGCTAGCACCTCCCTCTCCAGTGGCGCTAGCACAGATACGCAGTATTTT. The whole variable domain, filled in from reference TRBV7-7 and TRBJ2-3, reads GAGVSQSPRYKVTKRGQDVTLRCDPISSHATLYWYQQALGQGPEFLTYFNYEAQPDKSGLPSDRFSAERPEGSISTLTIQRTEQRDSAMYRCASTSLSSGASTDTQYFGPGTRLTVL.

By its share, this clone is medium-sized. The V and J genes are TRBV30 and TRBJ2-1; 13 positions match TRBD2. Trimming at V came to 3 bases and at J to 1 base, leaving 9 bases not matched to a gene. The germline V gene has CDR1 GTSNPN and CDR2 SVGIG (reference sequence). The CDR3 runs 18 residues. CDR3 DNA sequence: TGTGCCTGGAGGGGACTAGCGGGAATCGGGGTATCCTACAATGAGCAGTTCTTC. Translation gives CAWRGLAGIGVSYNEQFF.

This chain connects TRBV5-1 to TRBJ1-4; D unresolved. Trimming left V 2 bases short and J 3 bases short, with 11 bases between. Germline CDR1 reads SGHRS; CDR2 reads YFSETQ. The CDR3 runs 15 residues. As DNA, the CDR3 is TGCGCCAGCAGCTTTGGAGGCTTGGCTAATGAAAAACTGTTTTTT. Translated, it gives CASSFGGLANEKLFF.

This clone was seen more than once but under ten times. The chain joins TRBV12-5 to TRBJ2-7, with 7 bases matching TRBD1. J gave up 2 bases and V 0 bases, and 4 bases lay outside the gene matches. The germline CDR1 and CDR2 sequences are LGHNT and FRNRAP. The CDR3 runs to 15 residues. In nucleotides, the CDR3 is TGTGCTAGTGGTTTGGTGGTTGGACAGGCCTACGAGCAGTACTTC. The encoded protein is CASGLVVGQAYEQYF.

This clone has more than one count but fewer than ten. The chain carries TRBV29-1 and TRBJ2-6; no clear D gene. This CDR3 has 14 residues. CDR1 SQVTM and CDR2 ANQGSEA come from the germline V gene. Between the trimmed V and J ends, which lost 4 bases and 2 bases, there was a span of 9 bases. The CDR3 loop reads CSVAGWAGANVLTF. The CDR3 DNA follows: TGCAGCGTTGCCGGGTGGGCTGGGGCCAACGTCCTGACTTTC.

This clone was found a few times. This chain connects TRBV7-3 to TRBJ2-3, with 7 bases fitting TRBD1. The CDR3 totals 17 residues. Germline assignment: CDR1 SGHTA and CDR2 FQGTGA. V lost 5 bases and J lost 2; bases outside the gene matches: 13. In DNA, the CDR3 is TGTGCCAGCAGCCCTCACGCCGGGACAGTAAACACAGATACGCAGTATTTT. Its protein is CASSPHAGTVNTDTQYF.

This clone was picked up a small number of times. The CDR3 region is CASSPTGFTEAFF. The CDR3 nucleotides read TGTGCCAGCAGCCCGACAGGGTTTACTGAAGCTTTCTTT. The rearrangement links TRBV11-2 to TRBJ1-1, with 7 bases fitting TRBD1. Germline loops: CDR1 SGHAT, CDR2 FQNNGV. V shed 5 bases, J shed 5 bases, and the junction held 5 bases outside the gene matches. The CDR3 loop spans 13 amino acids.

In its sample, this clone was seen once. This chain links TRBV6-6 with TRBJ2-7; tentative D call: TRBD2 (7 bases). The germline V gene has CDR1 MNHNY and CDR2 SVGAGI (reference sequence). CDR3 size: 15 residues. V was pared by 5 bases and J by 4 bases, with 18 bases between. DNA for the CDR3: TGTGCCAGCAGTACCCTTGCGGGGGCGAGGTACGAGCAGTACTTC. Amino acid sequence: CASSTLAGARYEQYF.

The rearrangement uses TRBV11-2 and TRBJ2-1, with 7 bases lining up with TRBD2. V dropped 7 bases and J dropped 4; count of bases not matched to a gene: 10. This CDR3 has 15 residues. CDR1 is SGHAT and CDR2 is FQNNGV in the germline V gene. The CDR3 here is CASTRGGNSYNEQFF. As DNA, the CDR3 is TGTGCCAGCACCCGGGGAGGGAATTCTTACAATGAGCAGTTCTTC.

In the case of this clone: The junction differs from germline at one of its ends, possibly a read error. This chain uses TRBV10-3 with TRBJ2-1; the D is unclear. Germline assignment: CDR1 ENHRY and CDR2 SYGVKD. CDR3 length: 11 residues. The CDR3: CASSYLNKQFF. In nucleotides, the CDR3 is TGTGCCAGCAGTTACCTTAATAAGCAGTTCTTC.

The chain joins TRBV5-1 to TRBJ1-1; 9 nucleotides match TRBD1. The germline gives CDR1 SGHRS, CDR2 YFSETQ. V dropped 4 bases and J dropped 0; count of bases not matched to a gene: 4. The CDR3 contains 15 residues. CDR3 sequence reads: CASSGGTGLNTEAFF. CDR3 sequence (DNA): TGCGCCAGCAGCGGGGGGACAGGGCTGAACACTGAAGCTTTCTTT.

The gene calls are TRBV7-2 and TRBJ2-7; TRBD1 agrees at 7 bases. CDR3 length: 14 amino acids. Germline CDR1 SGHTA, CDR2 FQGNSA. The trim removed 5 bases at V and 3 bases at J, leaving 7 bases unmatched. CDR3 bases: TGTGCCAGCAGCGGAGACAGGGTCTACTACGAGCAGTACTTC. Protein sequence: CASSGDRVYYEQYF.

The chain employs TRBV5-1 and TRBJ2-7; D ambiguous. CDR3 length equals 15 residues. Between the trimmed V and J ends, which lost 4 bases and 0 bases, there was a span of 14 bases. Per the germline V gene, CDR1 is SGHRS and CDR2 is YFSETQ. CDR3 nucleotide sequence: TGCGCCAGCAGCCCTCAATCGGTGAACTCCTACGAGCAGTACTTC. This translates into CASSPQSVNSYEQYF. Using reference TRBV5-1 and TRBJ2-7 for the parts outside the CDR3, the full variable domain is KAGVTQTPRYLIKTRGQQVTLSCSPISGHRSVSWYQQTPGQGLQFLFEYFSETQRNKGNFPGRFSGRQFSNSRSEMNVSTLELGDSALYLCASSPQSVNSYEQYFGPGTRLTVT.

The chain combines TRBV11-2 with TRBJ2-1; 10 bases match TRBD2. The germline V gene has CDR1 SGHAT and CDR2 FQNNGV. V lost 2 bases to trimming and J lost 6 bases; unmatched junction nucleotides: 10. This CDR3 is built from 17 residues. As DNA, the CDR3 is TGTGCCAGCAGCTTACCCCAACTAGCGGGAAGGGGCAATGAGCAGTTCTTC. Translation: CASSLPQLAGRGNEQFF.

This clone was seen a handful of times. This chain links TRBV5-8 with TRBJ2-5; D possibly matches TRBD1 or TRBD2 (5 bases each). The germline CDR1 and CDR2 sequences are SGHTS and YDEGEE. The CDR3 is made up of 15 amino acids. V was trimmed by 3 bases and J by 4 bases, leaving 16 bases between them. The CDR3 bases are TGTGCCAGCAGCTCGGGACCCCTCCGAGGAGAGACCCAGTACTTC. Amino acid sequence: CASSSGPLRGETQYF.

The chain recombines TRBV6-5 with TRBJ1-1, with D unclear. The CDR3 is made up of 14 amino acids. The V gene's germline CDR1 is MNHEY and CDR2 SVGAGI. Trimming took 5 bases from V and 6 from J, leaving 16 bases between them. The CDR3 DNA is TGTGCCAGCAGTGCGTGGTCCCTGGTCTCTGAAGCTTTCTTT. Protein product: CASSAWSLVSEAFF.

This clone was recorded a few times. The J gene is TRBJ2-2, the V gene TRBV29-1; TRBD2 matches at 7 bases. The CDR3 is 13 amino acids. V lost 3 bases and J lost 4; bases outside the gene matches: 2. Germline V gives CDR1 SQVTM, CDR2 ANQGSEA. The CDR3 is CSVDGGVTGELFF. The CDR3, as DNA: TGCAGCGTTGATGGGGGGGTCACCGGGGAGCTGTTTTTT.

In its sample, this clone ranks as medium-sized. V is TRBV7-2 and J is TRBJ1-1; D may be TRBD1 (5 bases). The V and J ends lost 3 bases and 4 bases respectively, with 15 bases between them. The CDR3 length is 15 residues. Germline V gene sequence: CDR1 SGHTA, CDR2 FQGNSA. CDR3: CASSFAGQGSTEAFF. The CDR3 DNA follows: TGTGCCAGCAGCTTCGCGGGGCAAGGGTCCACTGAAGCTTTCTTT.

The genes are TRBV19 and TRBJ2-1; no clear D. V gave up 9 bases and J gave up 5 bases, with 20 bases separating them. The CDR3 runs to 15 residues. Germline V gene lookup returns CDR1 LNHDA and CDR2 SQIVND (reference sequence). CDR3 nucleotides: TGTGCCAGCCAGAACGTTGGGCTGTTACACAATGAGCAGTTCTTC. The encoded protein is CASQNVGLLHNEQFF.

The chain joins TRBV11-2 to TRBJ2-7, with TRBD1 identical over 9 bases. The V and J ends lost 4 bases and 5 bases, in that order; junction bases with no gene match: 12. Germline-derived CDR1 and CDR2 are SGHAT and FQNNGV. The CDR3 has 16 residues. The DNA of the CDR3 is TGTGCCAGCAGCTCATCCACCGGGACAGGGTCCCACGAGCAGTACTTC. Translating gives CASSSSTGTGSHEQYF.

This clone was counted only a few times. This chain joins TRBV7-3 and TRBJ2-6, with a tentative D call TRBD1 (5 bases). CDR1 is SGHTA, CDR2 FQGTGA, per germline. The CDR3 has 17 amino acids. Deletions cut 3 bases from V and 3 bases from J, with 15 bases between. CDR3 loop: CASSLIGRANGANVLTF. CDR3 sequence (DNA): TGTGCCAGCAGCTTGATAGGCAGGGCGAATGGGGCCAACGTCCTGACTTTC. Full variable domain (rest looked up from reference TRBV7-3 and TRBJ2-6): GAGVSQTPSNKVTEKGKYVELRCDPISGHTALYWYRQSLGQGPEFLIYFQGTGAADDSGLPNDRFFAVRPEGSVSTLKIQRTERGDSAVYLCASSLIGRANGANVLTFGAGSRLTVL.

Regarding this clone: A read error may produce the germline difference seen at one junction end. The chain has TRBV7-7 and TRBJ2-5, with a possible D match to TRBD1 (6 bases). Per germline, CDR1 SSHAT and CDR2 FNYEAQ (reference sequence). The length of the CDR3 is 15 residues. CDR3 DNA sequence: TGTGCTAGCAGCTTCACAGGGAACAGCCCAGAGACCCAGTACTTC. Protein: CASSFTGNSPETQYF.

The chain uses TRBV7-9 and TRBJ2-5, with 10 bases identical to TRBD1. Trimming cost V 2 bases and J 5 bases; bases outside gene matches: 11. CDR1 is SEHNR and CDR2 is FQNEAQ in the germline V gene (reference sequence). This CDR3 has 17 amino acids. CDR3 bases: TGTGCCAGCAGCTTATTAGTCGGGACAGGGGTGACGGAGACCCAGTACTTC. This translates into CASSLLVGTGVTETQYF.

This chain connects TRBV27 to TRBJ1-2, with D unresolved. The germline gives CDR1 MNHEY, CDR2 SMNVEV (reference sequence). The germline V and J ends were trimmed by 5 bases and 5 bases, with 18 bases remaining between them. The CDR3 totals 15 residues. CDR3 coding DNA: TGTGCCAGCAGTCCTTCGAATTCGGTTGCTTATGGCTACACCTTC. Its translation: CASSPSNSVAYGYTF.

V usage is TRBV2 and J usage is TRBJ1-2; D perhaps matches TRBD1 (5 bases). With 9 bases removed from V and 8 bases from J, the gap between germline ends came to 22 bases. Germline assignment: CDR1 SNHLY and CDR2 FYNNEI. The CDR3 is 14 residues long. The CDR3 DNA reads as TGTGCCAGTCACAATCCGCCGGGGGAAAACGGCTACACCTTC. Its protein is CASHNPPGENGYTF.

The gene calls are TRBV11-2 and TRBJ1-6, with D tentatively TRBD1 (6 bases). The CDR3 length is 16 residues. Germline V lookup: CDR1 SGHAT, CDR2 FQNNGV. Trimming cost V 4 bases and J 7 bases, with 17 bases left between them. The CDR3 loop reads CASSSQGTSQNSPLHF. The CDR3 DNA sequence: TGTGCCAGCAGCTCTCAGGGGACCTCGCAAAATTCACCCCTCCACTTT.